The sequence of this TCR beta chain was determined in a study of cytomegalovirus exposure and HLA in healthy donors. Study-level information: T cells numbering about 179 million yielded roughly 120 million unique TCR beta sequences in an earlier analysis.

Details on this clone: Its matching antigen is unknown.

CDR1 and CDR2 (germline): LNHDA, SQIVND (reference sequence). The CDR3 totals 15 residues. V lost 5 bases, J lost 1 base, and 11 bases lay in between. Points from the study as a whole: Certain sequence variants were highly shared and formed a cluster, and this cluster was likely a sequencing artifact.

Primers: 60 Vbeta forward and 13 Jbeta reverse. The data were produced by immunoSEQ multiplex PCR, yet TCRdb's version contains in-frame clones alone and is incomplete. This sample has around 130,000 clones; 74% occur once, and the top ten carry under 6.5%. The rearrangement uses TRBV19 and TRBJ2-2; possible D gene TRBD1, 6 bases. The sequenced material came from PBMCs. This TCR was recovered from a woman in her 50s in good health and CMV-seropositive. The CDR3 spells CASSPKGQNTGELFF. In nucleotides, the CDR3 is TGTGCCAGTAGTCCGAAGGGACAGAACACCGGGGAGCTGTTTTTT.